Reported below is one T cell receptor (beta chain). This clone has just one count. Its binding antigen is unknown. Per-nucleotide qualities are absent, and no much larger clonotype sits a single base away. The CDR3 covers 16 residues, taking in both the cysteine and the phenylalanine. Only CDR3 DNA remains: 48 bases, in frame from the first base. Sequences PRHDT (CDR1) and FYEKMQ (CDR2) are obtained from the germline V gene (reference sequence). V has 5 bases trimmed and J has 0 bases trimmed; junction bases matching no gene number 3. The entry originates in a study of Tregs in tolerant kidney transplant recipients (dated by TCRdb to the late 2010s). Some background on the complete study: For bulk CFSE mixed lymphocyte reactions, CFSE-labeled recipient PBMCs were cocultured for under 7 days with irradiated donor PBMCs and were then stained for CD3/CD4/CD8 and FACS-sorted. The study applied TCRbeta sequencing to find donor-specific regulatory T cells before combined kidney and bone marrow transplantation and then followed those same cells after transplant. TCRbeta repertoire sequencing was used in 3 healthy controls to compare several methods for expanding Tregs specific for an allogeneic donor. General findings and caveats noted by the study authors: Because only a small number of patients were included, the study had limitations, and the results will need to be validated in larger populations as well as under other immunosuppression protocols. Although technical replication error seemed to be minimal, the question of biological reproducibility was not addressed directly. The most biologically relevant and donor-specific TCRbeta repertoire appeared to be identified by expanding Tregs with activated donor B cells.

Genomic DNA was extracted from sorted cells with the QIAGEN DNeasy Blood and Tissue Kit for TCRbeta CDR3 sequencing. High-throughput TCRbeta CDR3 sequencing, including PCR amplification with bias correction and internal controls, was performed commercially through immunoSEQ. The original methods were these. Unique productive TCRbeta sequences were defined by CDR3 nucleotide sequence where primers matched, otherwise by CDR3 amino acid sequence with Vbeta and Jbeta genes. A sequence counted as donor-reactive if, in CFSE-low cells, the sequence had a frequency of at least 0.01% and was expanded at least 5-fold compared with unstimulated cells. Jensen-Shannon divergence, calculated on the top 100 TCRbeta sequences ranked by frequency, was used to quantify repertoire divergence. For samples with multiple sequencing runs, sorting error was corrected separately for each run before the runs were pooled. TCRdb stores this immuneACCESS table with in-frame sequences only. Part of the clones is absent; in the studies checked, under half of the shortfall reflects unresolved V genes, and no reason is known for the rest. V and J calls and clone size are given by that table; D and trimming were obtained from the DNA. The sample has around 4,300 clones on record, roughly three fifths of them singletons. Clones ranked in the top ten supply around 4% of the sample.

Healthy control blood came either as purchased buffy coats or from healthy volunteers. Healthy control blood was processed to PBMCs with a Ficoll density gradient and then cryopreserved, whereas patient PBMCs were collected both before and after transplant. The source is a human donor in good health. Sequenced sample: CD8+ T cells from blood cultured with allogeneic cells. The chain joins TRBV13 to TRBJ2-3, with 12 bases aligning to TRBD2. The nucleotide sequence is TGTGCCAGCAGCCCCGGACTAGCGGGGAGCACAGATACGCAGTATTTT. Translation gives CASSPGLAGSTDTQYF.